Detailed here is one T cell receptor (beta chain). The sample belongs to a study of blood T cell repertoires in COVID-19. Overall study context: Both acute and convalescent COVID-19 samples were obtained from the United States, Italy and Spain.

The data were produced by immunoSEQ multiplex PCR, yet TCRdb's version contains in-frame clones alone and is incomplete. The table has 55,000 to 75,000 clones, less than 85% seen once. CDR1 and CDR2 from the germline V gene are MNHNS and SASEGT. The CDR3 extends over 13 amino acids. V lost 3 bases, J lost 7 bases, and 11 bases lay in between. The V and J genes are TRBV6-1 and TRBJ2-3; D not certain. Sample: peripheral blood. The sequence was collected from a man older than 75 with active COVID-19. CDR3 residues: CASSEARQNTQYF. The CDR3 DNA sequence: TGTGCCAGCAGTGAGGCCAGGCAGAATACGCAGTATTTT.